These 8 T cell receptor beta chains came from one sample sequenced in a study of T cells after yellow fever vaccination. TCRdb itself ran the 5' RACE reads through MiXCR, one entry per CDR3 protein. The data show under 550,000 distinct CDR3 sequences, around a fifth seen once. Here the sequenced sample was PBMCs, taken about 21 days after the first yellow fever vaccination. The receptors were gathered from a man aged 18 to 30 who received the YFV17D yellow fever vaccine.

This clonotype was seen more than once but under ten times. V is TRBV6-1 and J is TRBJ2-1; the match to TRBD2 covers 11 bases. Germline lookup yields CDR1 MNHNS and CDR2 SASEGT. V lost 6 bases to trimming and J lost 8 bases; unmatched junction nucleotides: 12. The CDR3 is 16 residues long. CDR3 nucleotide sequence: TGTGCCAGCAGCCGACTCGGACTAGCGGGCCTTGATGAGCAGTTCTTC. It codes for CASSRLGLAGLDEQFF.

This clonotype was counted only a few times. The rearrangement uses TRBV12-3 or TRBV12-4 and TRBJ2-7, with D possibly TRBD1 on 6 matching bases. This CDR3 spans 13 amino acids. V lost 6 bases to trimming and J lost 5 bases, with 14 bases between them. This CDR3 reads CASSLDRSDEQYF. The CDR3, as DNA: TGTGCCAGCAGCCTGGACAGATCGGACGAGCAGTACTTC.

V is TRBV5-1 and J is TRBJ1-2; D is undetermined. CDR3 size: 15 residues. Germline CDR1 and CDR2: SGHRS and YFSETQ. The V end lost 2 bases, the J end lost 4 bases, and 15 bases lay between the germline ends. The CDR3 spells CASSLVPGGIYGYTF. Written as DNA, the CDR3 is TGCGCCAGCAGCTTAGTTCCGGGTGGCATCTATGGCTACACCTTC.

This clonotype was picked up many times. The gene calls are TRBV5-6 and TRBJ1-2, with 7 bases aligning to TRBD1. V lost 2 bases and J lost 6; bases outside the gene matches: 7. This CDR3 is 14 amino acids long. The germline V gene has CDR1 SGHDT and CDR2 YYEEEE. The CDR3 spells CASSFRGQAHGYTF. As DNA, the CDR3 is TGTGCCAGCAGCTTTCGTGGACAGGCACATGGCTACACCTTC. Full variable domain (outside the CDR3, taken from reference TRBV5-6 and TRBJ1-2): DAGVTQSPTHLIKTRGQQVTLRCSPKSGHDTVSWYQQALGQGPQFIFQYYEEEERQRGNFPDRFSGHQFPNYSSELNVNALLLGDSALYLCASSFRGQAHGYTFGSGTRLTVV.

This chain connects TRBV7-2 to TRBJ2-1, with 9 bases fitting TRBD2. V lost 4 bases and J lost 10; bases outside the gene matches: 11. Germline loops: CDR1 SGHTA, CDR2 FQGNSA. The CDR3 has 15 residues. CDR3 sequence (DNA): TGTGCCAGCAGCTACCAGGCGGGGGGGCAAGGGGAGCAGTTCTTC. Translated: CASSYQAGGQGEQFF. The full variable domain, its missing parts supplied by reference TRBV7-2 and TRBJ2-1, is GAGVSQSPSNKVTEKGKDVELRCDPISGHTALYWYRQSLGQGLEFLIYFQGNSAPDKSGLPSDRFSAERTGGSVSTLTIQRTQQEDSAVYLCASSYQAGGQGEQFFGPGTRLTVL.

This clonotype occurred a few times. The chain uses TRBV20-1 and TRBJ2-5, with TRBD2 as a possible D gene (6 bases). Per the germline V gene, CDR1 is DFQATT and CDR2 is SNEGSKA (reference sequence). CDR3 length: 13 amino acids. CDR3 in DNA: TGCACCTCAACCGGAGGGGAACAAGAGACCCAGTACTTC. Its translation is CTSTGGEQETQYF.

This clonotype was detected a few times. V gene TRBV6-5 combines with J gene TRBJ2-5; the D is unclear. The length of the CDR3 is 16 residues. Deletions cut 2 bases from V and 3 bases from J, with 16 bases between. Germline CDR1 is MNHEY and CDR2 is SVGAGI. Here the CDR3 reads CASSYNPVRIKETQYF. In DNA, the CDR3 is TGTGCCAGCAGTTACAATCCCGTGCGGATAAAAGAGACCCAGTACTTC.

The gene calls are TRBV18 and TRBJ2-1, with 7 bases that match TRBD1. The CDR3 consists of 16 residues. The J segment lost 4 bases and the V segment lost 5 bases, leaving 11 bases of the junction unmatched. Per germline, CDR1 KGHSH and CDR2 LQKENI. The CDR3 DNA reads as TGTGCCAGCTCAAAGACAGGGTCTAGGTGGTACAATGAGCAGTTCTTC. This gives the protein CASSKTGSRWYNEQFF.